This TCR beta chain appears in the sequencing data of a study of cytomegalovirus exposure and HLA in healthy donors. Findings and caveats of the study: In vitro, a few CMV-associated chains proved specific for CMV antigens. A later analysis found first-cohort TCR clusters tended to co-occur in the approximately 110 validation repertoires.

TCRdb's copy holds only in-frame clones and misses some; the assay was immunoSEQ multiplex PCR. Counted here are more than 95,000 clones, 85% to 90% occurring once; the ten biggest clones make up about 1.1%. The germline gives CDR1 SEHNR, CDR2 FQNEAQ (reference sequence). The CDR3 consists of 13 residues. J lost 3 bases, V lost 8 bases, and 5 bases had no gene match. Note on this clone: What it recognizes is unknown.

The specimen sequenced was PBMCs. The clonotype originates from a woman aged 18-35 years in good health and CMV-seronegative. The chain is built from TRBV7-9 and TRBJ2-3; 7 nucleotides agree with TRBD2. The CDR3 DNA reads TGTGCCAGCGGCCGAGCGGGGACAGATACGCAGTATTTT. Its translation is CASGRAGTDTQYF.